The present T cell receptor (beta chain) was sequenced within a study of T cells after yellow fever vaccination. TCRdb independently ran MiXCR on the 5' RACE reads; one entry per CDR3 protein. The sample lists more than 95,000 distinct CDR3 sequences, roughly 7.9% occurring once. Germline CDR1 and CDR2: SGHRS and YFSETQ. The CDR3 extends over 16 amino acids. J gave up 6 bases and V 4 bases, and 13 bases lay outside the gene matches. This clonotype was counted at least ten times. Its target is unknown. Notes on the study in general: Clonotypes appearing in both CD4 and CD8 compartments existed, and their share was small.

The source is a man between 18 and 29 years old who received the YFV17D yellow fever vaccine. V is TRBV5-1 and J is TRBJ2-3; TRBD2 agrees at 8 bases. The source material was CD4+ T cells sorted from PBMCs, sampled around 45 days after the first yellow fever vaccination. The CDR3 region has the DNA TGCGCCAGCAGCCGGGGGGGGAGCAGCCCCGGGGATACGCAGTATTTT. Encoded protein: CASSRGGSSPGDTQYF.